A single sample is the source of the 18 T cell receptor beta chains below, sequenced in a study of blood T cell repertoires in COVID-19. Profiling relied on immunoSEQ multiplex PCR, and the TCRdb table lists in-frame clones only, not all of them. The sample holds roughly 150,000 clones; over 70% are singletons and the top ten take about 3.7%. Sequenced: PBMCs or T cells enriched from blood (not recorded which). The receptors here all came from a woman aged 55-70 years who had recovered from COVID-19.

V and J are TRBV28 and TRBJ2-2; the D gene is possibly TRBD1 (5 bases). This CDR3 is 15 amino acids long. Germline values: CDR1 MDHEN, CDR2 SYDVKM. Between the trimmed V and J ends, which lost 3 bases and 0 bases, there was a span of 8 bases. The CDR3 protein is CASSFQQANTGELFF. The DNA for the CDR3 is TGTGCCAGCAGTTTTCAACAGGCGAACACCGGGGAGCTGTTTTTT. Combining the CDR3 with reference TRBV28 and TRBJ2-2 gives the whole variable domain DVKVTQSSRYLVKRTGEKVFLECVQDMDHENMFWYRQDPGLGLRLIYFSYDVKMKEKGDIPEGYSVSREKKERFSLILESASTNQTSMYLCASSFQQANTGELFFGEGSRLTVL.

The chain joins TRBV19 to TRBJ1-1, with D perhaps TRBD1 (6 bases). Germline V lookup: CDR1 LNHDA, CDR2 SQIVND (reference sequence). The CDR3 length is 14 residues. With 5 bases removed from V and 4 bases from J, the gap between germline ends came to 14 bases. The CDR3 DNA follows: TGTGCCAGTAGTCCGGGACAATGGGGCACTGAAGCTTTCTTT. This translates into CASSPGQWGTEAFF.

The chain's CDR3 is CASSGRSGGQETQYF. The CDR3 bases are TGTGCCAGTAGTGGCCGGAGTGGGGGGCAAGAGACCCAGTACTTC. This chain uses TRBV19 with TRBJ2-5; D is possibly TRBD2 (6 bases). The CDR3 length is 15 residues. Trimming cost V 5 bases and J 2 bases, with 15 bases left between them. Germline V gene lookup returns CDR1 LNHDA and CDR2 SQIVND (reference sequence). The full variable domain, with the rest looked up from reference TRBV19 and TRBJ2-5, is DGGITQSPKYLFRKEGQNVTLSCEQNLNHDAMYWYRQDPGQGLRLIYYSQIVNDFQKGDIAEGYSVSREKKESFPLTVTSAQKNPTAFYLCASSGRSGGQETQYFGPGTRLLVL.

This clone was picked up one time. The rearrangement joins TRBV19 to TRBJ1-6; the match to TRBD1 covers 7 bases. The CDR3 runs 14 residues. J was trimmed by 6 bases and V by 5 bases; bases with no gene match: 4. Germline CDR1 and CDR2: LNHDA and SQIVND (reference sequence). The DNA of the CDR3 is TGTGCCAGTAGTGACAGGGTCAGTAATTCACCCCTCCACTTT. Translated: CASSDRVSNSPLHF.

The chain recombines TRBV9 with TRBJ2-7; 8 nucleotides agree with TRBD2. Unmatched junction bases numbered 7, after V lost 4 bases and J lost 1 base. Germline V CDR1 and CDR2: SGDLS, YYNGEE. The CDR3 sequence is 15 residues long. CDR3 sequence reads: CASSPTSGPSYEQYF. The CDR3 bases are TGTGCCAGCAGCCCAACTAGCGGTCCTTCCTACGAGCAGTACTTC.

This rearrangement joins TRBV20-1 to TRBJ1-1; 7 nucleotides match TRBD1. The CDR3 runs to 13 residues. Germline assignment: CDR1 DFQATT and CDR2 SNEGSKA (reference sequence). J lost 5 bases, V lost 3 bases, and 6 bases had no gene match. Here the CDR3 DNA reads TGCAGTGCTAGTAGGTACAGGGGTACTGAAGCTTTCTTT. Translating it yields CSASRYRGTEAFF.

The sample holds a few counts of this clone. The chain joins TRBV5-1 to TRBJ2-1, with 14 bases lining up with TRBD2. The germline CDR1 and CDR2 sequences are SGHRS and YFSETQ. The V gene end was trimmed by 4 bases and the J gene end by 8 bases; junction bases not matched to a gene: 8. This CDR3 region has 16 residues. Here the CDR3 DNA reads TGCGCCAGCAGCCTGACTAGCGGGGGGGCCATCCATGAGCAGTTCTTC. Translating it yields CASSLTSGGAIHEQFF.

The chain links TRBV24-1 to TRBJ2-1, with 12 nucleotides matching TRBD2. Germline values: CDR1 KGHDR, CDR2 SFDVKD. The CDR3 runs to 15 residues. V trimming: 4 bases; J trimming: 6 bases; junction bases outside the gene matches: 3. CDR3 bases: TGTGCCACCAGTGACCCGACTAGCGGGGGCAATGAGCAGTTCTTC. Translating it yields CATSDPTSGGNEQFF.

The chain uses TRBV5-4 and TRBJ2-1, with 8 bases that match TRBD2. The CDR3 loop spans 14 amino acids. In germline, CDR1 is SGHNT, CDR2 YYREEE (reference sequence). J gave up 6 bases and V 2 bases, and 4 bases lay outside the gene matches. For the CDR3, the DNA is TGTGCCAGCAGCTTATACGGGGGGGCCAATGAGCAGTTCTTC. This encodes CASSLYGGANEQFF.

On this clone: Sequence at one end of the junction differs from germline and may be a read error. The chain couples TRBV30 to TRBJ1-2, with D perhaps TRBD1 (6 bases). There are 11 residues in the CDR3. Germline-derived CDR1 and CDR2 are GTSNPN and SVGIG (reference sequence). The DNA of the CDR3 is TGTGCCTGGAGTGTACTAAAAGGGGGTGGCTTC. This gives the protein CAWSVLKGGGF.

This chain connects TRBV28 to TRBJ1-1; possible D gene TRBD1, 6 bases. The CDR3 spans 12 residues. V lost 5 bases to trimming and J lost 3 bases, with 7 bases between them. The germline gives CDR1 MDHEN, CDR2 SYDVKM. The CDR3 is CASSGGHTEAFF. CDR3 in DNA: TGTGCCAGCAGTGGGGGCCACACTGAAGCTTTCTTT. Drawing the rest from reference TRBV28 and TRBJ1-1, the complete variable domain is DVKVTQSSRYLVKRTGEKVFLECVQDMDHENMFWYRQDPGLGLRLIYFSYDVKMKEKGDIPEGYSVSREKKERFSLILESASTNQTSMYLCASSGGHTEAFFGQGTRLTVV.

The chain combines TRBV29-1 with TRBJ2-6, with 7 bases that match TRBD1. CDR1 and CDR2 (germline): SQVTM, ANQGSEA. The junction had 7 bases not matched to a gene; V was cut back by 6 bases and J by 2 bases. This CDR3 spans 15 amino acids. The CDR3 is CSVQTTGTGANVLTF. The CDR3, as DNA: TGCAGCGTCCAAACGACAGGGACTGGGGCCAACGTCCTGACTTTC.

The CDR3 region has the DNA TGTGCCAGCAGCTCCAAAGGGGCGGTGGGACAAGAGACCCAGTACTTC. It specifies CASSSKGAVGQETQYF. The chain links TRBV5-6 to TRBJ2-5, with D possibly matching TRBD1 (5 bases). This CDR3 region has 16 residues. Germline V gene sequence: CDR1 SGHDT, CDR2 YYEEEE. V was pared by 3 bases and J by 2 bases, with 17 bases between.

The CDR3 here is CASSAGTGRPSYNSPLHF. CDR3 bases: TGTGCCAGCAGTGCCGGGACAGGGCGTCCCTCCTATAATTCACCCCTCCACTTT. V and J are TRBV2 and TRBJ1-6, with 9 bases lining up with TRBD1. Germline CDR1 and CDR2: SNHLY and FYNNEI. The CDR3 totals 18 residues. J gave up 0 bases and V 4 bases, and 7 bases lay outside the gene matches.

This chain uses TRBV9 with TRBJ1-5, with TRBD1 identical over 7 bases. Looked up from germline, CDR1 is SGDLS and CDR2 is YYNGEE. Trimming at V came to 5 bases and at J to 3 bases, leaving 5 bases not matched to a gene. CDR3 length: 14 amino acids. The CDR3 sequence: CASSTGEDNQPQHF. In DNA, the CDR3 is TGTGCCAGCAGTACAGGGGAAGACAATCAGCCCCAGCATTTT.

The V call is TRBV6-6, the J call TRBJ2-5; 11 bases are a match to TRBD1. The CDR3 is 14 residues long. CDR1 is MNHNY and CDR2 is SVGAGI in the germline V gene (reference sequence). V shed 8 bases and J 2 bases; nucleotides not matched to a gene: 4. The CDR3 loop is CASGQGARQETQYF. Here the CDR3 DNA reads TGTGCCAGCGGACAGGGGGCGCGTCAAGAGACCCAGTACTTC.

The V and J genes are TRBV19 and TRBJ1-6; D may be TRBD1 (6 bases). The CDR3 length is 14 residues. Trimming shortened V by 5 bases and J by 9 bases, and 14 bases separated the two germline ends. The germline V gene encodes CDR1 LNHDA and CDR2 SQIVND (reference sequence). DNA for the CDR3: TGTGCCAGTAGTCCAGGGACATTTAGTTCACCCCTCCACTTT. It is translated as CASSPGTFSSPLHF.

The V gene is TRBV10-3, the J gene TRBJ2-5, with a weak D call TRBD2 (6 bases). This CDR3 spans 14 amino acids. V lost 3 bases and J 2 bases, leaving 10 bases between the germline ends. Germline lookup yields CDR1 ENHRY and CDR2 SYGVKD. CDR3 loop: CAISDLLAQETQYF. The CDR3 nucleotides are TGTGCCATCAGTGACCTACTAGCTCAAGAGACCCAGTACTTC.